The 2 T cell receptor beta chains reported below all come from one sample, sequenced in a study of neurological immune-mediated disorders. TCRdb re-derived calls from the 5' RACE reads in MiXCR, one entry per CDR3 protein. Here the sample spans roughly 74,000 distinct CDR3 sequences, roughly 5.5% being singletons. The sample consisted of PBMCs. These TCRs come from a man between 18 and 29 years old with multiple sclerosis.

In the case of this clonotype: Mismatch with germline at one junction end may stem from a read error. This sequence joins TRBV5-1 and TRBJ1-6; 10 positions match TRBD1. The CDR3 contains 19 residues. Germline lookup yields CDR1 SGHRS and CDR2 YFSETQ. The CDR3 DNA reads TGCGCCAGCAGCCTTCTCCCCGGGACAGGGGCAACTGGGGTTTCACCCCTCAACTTT. Its protein product is CASSLLPGTGATGVSPLNF.

Ten or more counts support this clonotype. The rearrangement joins TRBV6-6 to TRBJ2-5; D is unresolved. The CDR3 has 14 residues. V was cut by 6 bases and J by 2 bases, with 13 bases left in between. Germline CDR1 and CDR2: MNHNY and SVGAGI (reference sequence). CDR3 sequence: CASRPMVAQETQYF. The CDR3 DNA reads as TGTGCCAGCAGGCCAATGGTAGCTCAAGAGACCCAGTACTTC.